This T cell receptor beta chain was documented in a study of blood T cells in healthy people across ages. Broader study findings: Expanded clonotype changes were possibly confounded by unknown donor CMV status. Diversity of TCR beta correlated strongly with naive T cell percentage.

The use of a sample-barcoded 5' primer and a J-beta primer mix characterized a second PCR of roughly 7 to 12 cycles. One entry per CDR3 protein, called by TCRdb with MiXCR from the 5' RACE reads. The sample yields roughly 1.9 million distinct CDR3 sequences, about 39% seen once. Each individual donor underwent a draw of ten milliliters of peripheral blood. This clonotype was seen more than once but under ten times. Antigen specificity is unknown. Trimming stripped 8 bases from V and 4 bases from J, with 15 bases between. Looked up from germline, CDR1 is SQVTM and CDR2 is ANQGSEA. The CDR3 length is 13 residues.

Sequencing was carried out using blood. This TCR was recovered from a human donor in good health. V is TRBV29-1 and J is TRBJ1-5; D uncertain. In nucleotides, the CDR3 is TGCAGCACGTCGGACGGGCGGAATCAGCCCCAGCATTTT. Translation: CSTSDGRNQPQHF. Variable domain in full (rest from reference TRBV29-1 and TRBJ1-5): SAVISQKPSRDICQRGTSLTIQCQVDSQVTMMFWYRQQPGQSLTLIATANQGSEATYESGFVIDKFPISRPNLTFSTLTVSNMSPEDSSIYLCSTSDGRNQPQHFGDGTRLSIL.